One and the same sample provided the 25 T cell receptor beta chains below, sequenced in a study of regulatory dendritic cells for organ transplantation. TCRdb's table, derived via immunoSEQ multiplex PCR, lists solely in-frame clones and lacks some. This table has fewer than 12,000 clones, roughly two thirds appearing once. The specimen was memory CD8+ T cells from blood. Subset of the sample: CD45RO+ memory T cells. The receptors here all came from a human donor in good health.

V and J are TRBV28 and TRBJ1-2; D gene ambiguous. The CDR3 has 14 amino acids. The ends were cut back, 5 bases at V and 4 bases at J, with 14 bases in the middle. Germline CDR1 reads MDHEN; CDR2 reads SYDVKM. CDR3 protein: CASSGLDGFYGYTF. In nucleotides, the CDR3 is TGTGCCAGCAGTGGACTCGACGGGTTCTATGGCTACACCTTC.

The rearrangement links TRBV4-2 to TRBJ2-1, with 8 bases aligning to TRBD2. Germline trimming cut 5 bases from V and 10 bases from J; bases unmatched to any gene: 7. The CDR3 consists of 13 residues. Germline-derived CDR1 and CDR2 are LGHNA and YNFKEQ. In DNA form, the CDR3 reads TGTGCCAGCAGCTCAGTGTCTAGCGGGGAGCAGTTCTTC. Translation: CASSSVSSGEQFF.

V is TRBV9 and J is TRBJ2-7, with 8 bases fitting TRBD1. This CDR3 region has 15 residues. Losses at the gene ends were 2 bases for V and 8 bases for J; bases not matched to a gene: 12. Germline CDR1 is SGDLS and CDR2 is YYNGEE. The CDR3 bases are TGTGCCAGCAGCGTGGTGCCCCGGACAGGGTCTAAGCAGTACTTC. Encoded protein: CASSVVPRTGSKQYF.

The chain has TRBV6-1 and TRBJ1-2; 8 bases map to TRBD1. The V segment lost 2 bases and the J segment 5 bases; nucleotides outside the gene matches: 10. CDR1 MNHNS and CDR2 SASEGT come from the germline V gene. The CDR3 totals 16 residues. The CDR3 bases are TGTGCCAGCAGTGAAATAACAGGGGGTTGGTTATATGGCTACACCTTC. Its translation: CASSEITGGWLYGYTF.

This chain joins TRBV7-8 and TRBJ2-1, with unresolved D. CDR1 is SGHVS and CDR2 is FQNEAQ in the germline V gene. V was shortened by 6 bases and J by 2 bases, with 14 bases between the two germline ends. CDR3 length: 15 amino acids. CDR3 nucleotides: TGTGCCAGCAGACTAAGGGCAGGAACCTACAATGAGCAGTTCTTC. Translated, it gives CASRLRAGTYNEQFF.

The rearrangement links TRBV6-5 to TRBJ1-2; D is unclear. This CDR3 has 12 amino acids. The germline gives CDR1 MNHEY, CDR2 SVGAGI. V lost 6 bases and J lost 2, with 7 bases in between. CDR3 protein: CASSQKNYGYTF. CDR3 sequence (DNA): TGTGCCAGCAGCCAGAAGAACTATGGCTACACCTTC.

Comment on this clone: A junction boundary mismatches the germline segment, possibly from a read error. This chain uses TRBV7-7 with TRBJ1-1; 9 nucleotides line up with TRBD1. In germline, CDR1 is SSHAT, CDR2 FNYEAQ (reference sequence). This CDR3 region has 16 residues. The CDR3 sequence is CASSLASGTGSTEAFF. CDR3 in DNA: TGTGCTAGCAGCTTAGCATCCGGGACAGGGAGCACTGAAGCTTTCTTT.

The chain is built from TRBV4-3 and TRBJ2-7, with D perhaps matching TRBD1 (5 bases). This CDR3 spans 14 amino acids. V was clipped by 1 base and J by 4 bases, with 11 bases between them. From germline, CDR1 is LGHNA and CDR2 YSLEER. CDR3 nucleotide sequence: TGCGCCAGCAGCCAAGCGGCAGGGATATACGAGCAGTACTTC. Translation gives CASSQAAGIYEQYF.

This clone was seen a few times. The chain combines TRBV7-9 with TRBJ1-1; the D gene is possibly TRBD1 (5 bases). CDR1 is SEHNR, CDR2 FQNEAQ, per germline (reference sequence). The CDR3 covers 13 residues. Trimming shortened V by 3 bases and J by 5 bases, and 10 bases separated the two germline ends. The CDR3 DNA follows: TGTGCCAGCAGCTTGGGGCATCGGACTGAAGCTTTCTTT. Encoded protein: CASSLGHRTEAFF.

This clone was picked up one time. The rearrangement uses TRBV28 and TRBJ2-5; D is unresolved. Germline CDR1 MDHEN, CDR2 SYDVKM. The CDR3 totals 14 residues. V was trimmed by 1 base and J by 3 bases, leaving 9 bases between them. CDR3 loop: CASSLYGLEETQYF. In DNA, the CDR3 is TGTGCCAGCAGTTTATATGGCCTAGAAGAGACCCAGTACTTC.

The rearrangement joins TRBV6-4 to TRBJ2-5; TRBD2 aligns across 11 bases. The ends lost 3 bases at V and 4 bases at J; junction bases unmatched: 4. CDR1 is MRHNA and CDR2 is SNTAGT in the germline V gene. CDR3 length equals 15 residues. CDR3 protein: CASSELAGVGETQYF. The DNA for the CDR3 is TGTGCCAGCAGTGAACTAGCGGGGGTCGGAGAGACCCAGTACTTC.

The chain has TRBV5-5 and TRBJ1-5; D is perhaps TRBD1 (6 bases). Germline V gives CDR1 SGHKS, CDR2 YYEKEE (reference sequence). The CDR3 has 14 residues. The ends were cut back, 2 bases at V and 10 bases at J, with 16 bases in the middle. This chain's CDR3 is CASSFYPGGFPQHF. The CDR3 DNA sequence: TGTGCCAGCAGCTTTTATCCCGGGGGCTTCCCCCAGCATTTT. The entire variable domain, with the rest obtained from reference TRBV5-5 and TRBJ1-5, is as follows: DAGVTQSPTHLIKTRGQQVTLRCSPISGHKSVSWYQQVLGQGPQFIFQYYEKEERGRGNFPDRFSARQFPNYSSELNVNALLLGDSALYLCASSFYPGGFPQHFGDGTRLSIL.

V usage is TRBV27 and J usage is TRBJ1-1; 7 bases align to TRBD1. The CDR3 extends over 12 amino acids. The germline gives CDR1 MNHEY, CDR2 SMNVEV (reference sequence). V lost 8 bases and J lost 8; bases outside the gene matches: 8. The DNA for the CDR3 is TGTGCCAGCTATGGGGGGACAGCGGAAGCTTTCTTT. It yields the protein CASYGGTAEAFF.

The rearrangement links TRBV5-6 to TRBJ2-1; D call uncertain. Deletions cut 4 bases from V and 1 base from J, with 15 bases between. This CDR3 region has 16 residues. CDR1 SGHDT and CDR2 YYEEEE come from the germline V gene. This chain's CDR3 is CASSPLAAGSYNEQFF. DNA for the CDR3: TGTGCCAGCAGCCCCTTGGCAGCTGGGTCCTACAATGAGCAGTTCTTC.

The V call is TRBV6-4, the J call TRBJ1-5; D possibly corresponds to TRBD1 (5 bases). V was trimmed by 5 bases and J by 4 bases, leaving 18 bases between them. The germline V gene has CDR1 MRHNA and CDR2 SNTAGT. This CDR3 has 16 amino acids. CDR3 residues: CASSRRDPEGNQPQHF. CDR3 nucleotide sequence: TGTGCCAGCAGTCGCCGGGACCCCGAAGGGAATCAGCCCCAGCATTTT.

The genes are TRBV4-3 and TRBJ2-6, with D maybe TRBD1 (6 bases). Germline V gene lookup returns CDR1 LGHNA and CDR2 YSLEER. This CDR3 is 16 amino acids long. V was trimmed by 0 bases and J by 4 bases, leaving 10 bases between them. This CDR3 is CASSQEWGTGANVLTF. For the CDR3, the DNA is TGCGCCAGCAGCCAAGAATGGGGGACAGGGGCCAACGTCCTGACTTTC.

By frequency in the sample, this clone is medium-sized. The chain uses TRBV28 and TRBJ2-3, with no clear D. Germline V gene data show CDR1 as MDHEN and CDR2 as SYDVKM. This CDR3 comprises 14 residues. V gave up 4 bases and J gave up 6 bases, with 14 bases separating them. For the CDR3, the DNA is TGTGCCAGCAGTTCGGACGTCCCAATGGATACGCAGTATTTT. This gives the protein CASSSDVPMDTQYF.

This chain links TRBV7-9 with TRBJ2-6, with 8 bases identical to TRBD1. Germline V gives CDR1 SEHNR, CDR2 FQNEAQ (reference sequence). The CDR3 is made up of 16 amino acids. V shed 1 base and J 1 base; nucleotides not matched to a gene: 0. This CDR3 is CASSLGQGSGANVLTF. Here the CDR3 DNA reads TGTGCCAGCAGCTTAGGACAGGGGTCTGGGGCCAACGTCCTGACTTTC. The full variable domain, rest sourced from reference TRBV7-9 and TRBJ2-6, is DTGVSQNPRHKITKRGQNVTFRCDPISEHNRLYWYRQTLGQGPEFLTYFQNEAQLEKSRLLSDRFSAERPKGSFSTLEIQRTEQGDSAMYLCASSLGQGSGANVLTFGAGSRLTVL.

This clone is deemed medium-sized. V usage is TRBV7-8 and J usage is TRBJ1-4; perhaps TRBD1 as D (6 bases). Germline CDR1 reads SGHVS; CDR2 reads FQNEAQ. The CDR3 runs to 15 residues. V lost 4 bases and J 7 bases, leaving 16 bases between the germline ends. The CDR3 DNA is TGTGCCAGCAGCTCGCACCAGGGGCCGAGTGAAAAACTGTTTTTT. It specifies CASSSHQGPSEKLFF.

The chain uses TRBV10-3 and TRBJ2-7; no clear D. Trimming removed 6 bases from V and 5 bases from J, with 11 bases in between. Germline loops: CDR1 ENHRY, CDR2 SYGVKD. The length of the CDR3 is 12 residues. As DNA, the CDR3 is TGTGCCATCAGCTTCCGCCGGAACGAGCAGTACTTC. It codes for CAISFRRNEQYF.

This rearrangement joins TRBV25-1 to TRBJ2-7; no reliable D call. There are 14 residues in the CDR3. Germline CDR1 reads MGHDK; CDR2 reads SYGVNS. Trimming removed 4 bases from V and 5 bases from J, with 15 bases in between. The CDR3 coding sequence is TGTGCCAGCAGTGGACACACAGTGGCGGACGAGCAGTACTTC. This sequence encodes CASSGHTVADEQYF.

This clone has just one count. The DNA of the CDR3 is TGTGCCAGCAGCCTTAGGGACAGGGGTGATGGCTACACCTTC. This sequence encodes CASSLRDRGDGYTF. This chain connects TRBV13 to TRBJ1-2; 10 bases line up with TRBD1. After removal of 5 bases from V and 6 bases from J, the junction contained 6 bases not matched to a gene. The germline V gene encodes CDR1 PRHDT and CDR2 FYEKMQ (reference sequence). This CDR3 is 14 amino acids long.

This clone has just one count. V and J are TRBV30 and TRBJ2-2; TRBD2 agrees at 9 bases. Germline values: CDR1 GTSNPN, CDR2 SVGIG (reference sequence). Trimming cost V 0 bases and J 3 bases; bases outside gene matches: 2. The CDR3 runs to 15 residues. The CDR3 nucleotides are TGTGCCTGGAGTGTTGCGGGAGGGGACACCGGGGAGCTGTTTTTT. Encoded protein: CAWSVAGGDTGELFF.

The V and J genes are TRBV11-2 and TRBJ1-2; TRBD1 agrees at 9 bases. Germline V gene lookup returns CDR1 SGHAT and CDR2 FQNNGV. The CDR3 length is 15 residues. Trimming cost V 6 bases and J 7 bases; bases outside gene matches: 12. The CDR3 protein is CASSSFLMGQGGYTF. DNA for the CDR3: TGTGCCAGCAGTTCGTTCCTAATGGGACAGGGTGGCTACACCTTC.

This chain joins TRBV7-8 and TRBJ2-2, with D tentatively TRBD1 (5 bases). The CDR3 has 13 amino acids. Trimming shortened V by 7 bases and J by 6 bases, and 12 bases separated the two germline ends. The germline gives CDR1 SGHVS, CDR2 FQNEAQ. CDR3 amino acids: CASTPGLSGELFF. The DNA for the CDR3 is TGTGCCAGCACACCAGGGTTGTCCGGGGAGCTGTTTTTT.